This entry features one T cell receptor beta chain sequence. Antigen specificity is unknown. One junction end disagrees with the germline gene, perhaps due to a read error. The sample belongs to a study of post-analysis software for immune sequencing data. Overall study findings and caveats: Patients had higher frequencies than controls of roughly five TRBV segments, including TRBV5-6, TRBV5-1 and TRBV20-1.

Libraries were made from TCR beta cDNA, and they carried unique molecular identifiers. TCRdb re-called the PCR reads with MiXCR, one entry per CDR3 protein. The repertoire holds around 770,000 distinct CDR3 sequences, with under 60% as singletons. The germline V gene encodes CDR1 MNHNY and CDR2 SVGAGI (reference sequence). There are 13 residues in the CDR3. This chain connects TRBV6-6 to TRBJ2-7; D may match TRBD1 or TRBD2 (5 bases each). The J call may be faulty, since TRBJ2-4 better matches the DNA end. This receptor was taken from a girl between 5 and 17 years old with multiple sclerosis. Sequencing was carried out using blood. The CDR3 sequence is CASGYPGTDIQYF. CDR3 DNA: TGTGCCAGCGGTTACCCCGGGACCGACATTCAGTACTTC.